This T cell receptor beta chain was found in a study of T cell responses to AZD1222 COVID-19 vaccine. This clone was seen a few times. Its antigen remains unknown. Libraries were prepared by immunoSEQ multiplex PCR; TCRdb keeps only in-frame clonotypes and omits some of them. The sample contains 120,000 to 150,000 clones, roughly 88% of which appear only once. V was clipped by 4 bases and J by 0 bases, with 11 bases between them. Per germline, CDR1 SGDLS and CDR2 YYNGEE. The CDR3 is 15 amino acids. Study-level findings and limits: Nearly half of spike-specific TCRs reportedly target unmutated variant regions. Vaccination with two AZD1222 doses was followed by a rise in Spike-specific TCR breadth and depth. The donors showed a predominance of white British ancestry and of females, with possible underestimation of clonal diversity.

This sequence joins TRBV9 and TRBJ2-1; a possible D gene is TRBD1 (6 bases). This specimen was peripheral blood, taken 28 days after the second dose of the MenACWY control vaccine. The TCR was taken from an adult who received the MenACWY meningococcal vaccine as a control. The CDR3 DNA sequence: TGTGCCAGCAGCCCATGGGACACCTCCTACAATGAGCAGTTCTTC. This encodes CASSPWDTSYNEQFF.